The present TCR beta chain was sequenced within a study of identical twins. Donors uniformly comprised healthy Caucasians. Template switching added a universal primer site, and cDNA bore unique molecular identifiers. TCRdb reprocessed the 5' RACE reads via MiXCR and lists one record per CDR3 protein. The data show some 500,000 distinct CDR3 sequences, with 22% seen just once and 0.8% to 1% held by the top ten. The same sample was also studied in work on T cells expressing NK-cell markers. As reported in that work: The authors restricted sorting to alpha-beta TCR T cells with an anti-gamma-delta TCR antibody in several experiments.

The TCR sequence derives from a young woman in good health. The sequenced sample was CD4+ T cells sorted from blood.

CDR3 nucleotides: TGTGCCAGCGGACCGGGACTCCGGCCGGACGGCATTCAGTACTTC. Protein product: CASGPGLRPDGIQYF. V and J are TRBV4-2 and TRBJ2-4; weak D call: TRBD2 (6 bases). CDR3 length: 15 residues. Between the trimmed V and J ends, which lost 8 bases and 9 bases, there was a span of 23 bases. Germline CDR1 is LGHNA and CDR2 is YNFKEQ.